This TCR beta chain was sequenced during a study of cytomegalovirus exposure and HLA in healthy donors. The germline gives CDR1 SGHRS, CDR2 YFSETQ. The CDR3 totals 15 residues. V shed 0 bases and J shed 0 bases, with 9 bases lying between them. PCR used 60 Vbeta primers and 13 Jbeta primers. Assay used: immunoSEQ multiplex PCR; TCRdb lists only in-frame clones, some missing. This table lists more than 95,000 clones. The V call is TRBV5-1, the J call TRBJ1-1, with D hard to call. The receptor comes from a man in his forties or fifties in good health and CMV-seronegative. The specimen was PBMCs. For the CDR3, the DNA is TGCGCCAGCAGCTTGGCCGGCGGGGTGAACACTGAAGCTTTCTTT. This codes for CASSLAGGVNTEAFF.